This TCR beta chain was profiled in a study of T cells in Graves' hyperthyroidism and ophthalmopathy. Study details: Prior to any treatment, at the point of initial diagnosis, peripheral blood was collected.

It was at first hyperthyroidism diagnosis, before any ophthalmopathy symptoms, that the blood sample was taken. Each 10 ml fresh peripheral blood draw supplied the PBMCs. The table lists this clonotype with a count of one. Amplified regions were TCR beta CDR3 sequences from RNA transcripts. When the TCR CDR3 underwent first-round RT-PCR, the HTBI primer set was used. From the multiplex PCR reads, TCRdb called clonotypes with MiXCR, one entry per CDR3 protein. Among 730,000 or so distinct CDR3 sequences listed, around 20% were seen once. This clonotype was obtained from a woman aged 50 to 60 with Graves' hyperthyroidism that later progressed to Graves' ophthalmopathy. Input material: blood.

CDR3 DNA: TGCAGTGCTAGCACTCCCAAGACAGGGGAACGGAGCACTGAAGCTTTCTTT. Protein: CSASTPKTGERSTEAFF. This sequence joins TRBV20-1 and TRBJ1-1, with 8 bases that match TRBD1. V lost 3 bases, J lost 4 bases, and 16 bases stayed unmatched. Germline V gene data show CDR1 as DFQATT and CDR2 as SNEGSKA (reference sequence). This CDR3 has 17 amino acids.